This TCR beta chain was documented in a study of cytomegalovirus exposure and HLA in healthy donors. Trimming at V came to 6 bases and at J to 3 bases, leaving 7 bases not matched to a gene. CDR3 length: 15 residues. Germline values: CDR1 SGHRS, CDR2 YFSETQ. A note on this clone: Its antigen is undetermined.

It was with 60 Vbeta and 13 Jbeta primers that the PCR ran. Data came from immunoSEQ multiplex PCR; TCRdb stores just in-frame clones and leaves some out. The table lists around 97,000 clones, 65% to 80% of them singletons, with 10% to 13% in the top ten. General study findings and limits: Most subjects had HLA-A and HLA-B alleles reportedly predicted accurately by TCR beta sequences.

The sequenced sample was PBMCs. This receptor was identified in a woman between 18 and 29 years old in good health and CMV-seropositive. This sequence joins TRBV5-1 and TRBJ2-7, with TRBD2 matching over 12 bases. The CDR3 reads CASKLTSGRNYEQYF. CDR3 nucleotides: TGCGCCAGCAAGTTAACTAGCGGGAGGAACTACGAGCAGTACTTC.